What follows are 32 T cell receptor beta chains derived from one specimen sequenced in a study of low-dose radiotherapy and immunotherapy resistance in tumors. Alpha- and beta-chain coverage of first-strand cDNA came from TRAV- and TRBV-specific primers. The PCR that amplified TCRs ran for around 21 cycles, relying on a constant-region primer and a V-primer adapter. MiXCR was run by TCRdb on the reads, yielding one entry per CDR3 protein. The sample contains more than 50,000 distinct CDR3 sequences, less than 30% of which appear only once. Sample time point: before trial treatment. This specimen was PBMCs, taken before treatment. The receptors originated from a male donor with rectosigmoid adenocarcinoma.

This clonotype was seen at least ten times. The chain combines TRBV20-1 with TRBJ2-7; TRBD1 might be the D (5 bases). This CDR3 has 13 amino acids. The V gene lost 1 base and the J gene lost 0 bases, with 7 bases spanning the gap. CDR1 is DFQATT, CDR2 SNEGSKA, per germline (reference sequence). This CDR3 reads CSARGTNSYEQYF. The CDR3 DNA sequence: TGCAGTGCTAGAGGGACAAACTCCTACGAGCAGTACTTC.

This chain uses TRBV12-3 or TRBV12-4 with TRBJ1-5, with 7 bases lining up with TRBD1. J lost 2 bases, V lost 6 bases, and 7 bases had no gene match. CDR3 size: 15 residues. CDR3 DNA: TGTGCCAGCAGGTCTGGACAGGCAGGCAATCAGCCCCAGCATTTT. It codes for CASRSGQAGNQPQHF.

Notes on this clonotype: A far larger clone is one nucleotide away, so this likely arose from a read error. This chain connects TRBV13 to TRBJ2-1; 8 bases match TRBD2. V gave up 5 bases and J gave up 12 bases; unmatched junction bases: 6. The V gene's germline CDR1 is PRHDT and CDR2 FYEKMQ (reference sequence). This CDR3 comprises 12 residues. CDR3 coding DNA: TGTGCCAGCAGCGACTGGACTAGCCCGCAGTTCTTC. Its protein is CASSDWTSPQFF.

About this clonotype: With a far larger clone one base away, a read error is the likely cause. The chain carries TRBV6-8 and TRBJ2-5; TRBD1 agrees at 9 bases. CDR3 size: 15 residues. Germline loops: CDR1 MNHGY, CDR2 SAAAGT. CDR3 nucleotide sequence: TGTGCCAGCAGTCGGTGGACAGGGGTACAAGAGAGCCAGTACTTC. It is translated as CASSRWTGVQESQYF.

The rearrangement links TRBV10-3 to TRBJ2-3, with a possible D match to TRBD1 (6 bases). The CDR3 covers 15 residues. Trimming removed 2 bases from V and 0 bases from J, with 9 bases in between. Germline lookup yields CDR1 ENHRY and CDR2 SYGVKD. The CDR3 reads CAISEAGTSTDTQYF. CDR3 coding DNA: TGTGCCATCAGTGAGGCAGGGACAAGCACAGATACGCAGTATTTT.

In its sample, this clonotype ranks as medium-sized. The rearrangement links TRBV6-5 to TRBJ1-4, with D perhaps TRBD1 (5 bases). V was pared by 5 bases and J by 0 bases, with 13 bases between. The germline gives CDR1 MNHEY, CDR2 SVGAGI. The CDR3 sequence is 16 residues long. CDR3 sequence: CASSRGGVTTNEKLFF. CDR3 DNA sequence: TGTGCCAGCAGTAGGGGAGGGGTGACAACTAATGAAAAACTGTTTTTT.

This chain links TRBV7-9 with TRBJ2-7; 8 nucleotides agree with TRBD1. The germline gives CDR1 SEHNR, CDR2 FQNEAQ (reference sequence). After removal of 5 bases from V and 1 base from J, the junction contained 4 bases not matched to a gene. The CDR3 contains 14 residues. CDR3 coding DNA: TGTGCCAGCAGCACGTGGACAGGGTCCTACGAGCAGTACTTC. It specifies CASSTWTGSYEQYF. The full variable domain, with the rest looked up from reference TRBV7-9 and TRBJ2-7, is DTGVSQNPRHKITKRGQNVTFRCDPISEHNRLYWYRQTLGQGPEFLTYFQNEAQLEKSRLLSDRFSAERPKGSFSTLEIQRTEQGDSAMYLCASSTWTGSYEQYFGPGTRLTVT.

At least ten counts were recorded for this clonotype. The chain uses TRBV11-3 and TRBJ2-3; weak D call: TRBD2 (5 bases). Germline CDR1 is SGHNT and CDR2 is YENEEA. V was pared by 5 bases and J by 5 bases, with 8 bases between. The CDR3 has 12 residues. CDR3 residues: CASSDGGDTQYF. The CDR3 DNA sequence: TGTGCCAGCAGCGACGGAGGAGATACGCAGTATTTT. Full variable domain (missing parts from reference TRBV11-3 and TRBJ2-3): EAGVVQSPRYKIIEKKQPVAFWCNPISGHNTLYWYLQNLGQGPELLIRYENEEAVDDSQLPKDRFSAERLKGVDSTLKIQPAELGDSAVYLCASSDGGDTQYFGPGTRLTVL.

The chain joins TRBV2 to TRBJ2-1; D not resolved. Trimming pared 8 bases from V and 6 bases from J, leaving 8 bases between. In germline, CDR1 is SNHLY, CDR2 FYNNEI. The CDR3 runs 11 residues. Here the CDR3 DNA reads TGTGCCAGCTCTGTCTCCAATGAGCAGTTCTTC. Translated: CASSVSNEQFF.

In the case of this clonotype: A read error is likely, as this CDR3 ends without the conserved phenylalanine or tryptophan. The CDR3 region has the DNA TGTGCCAGCACCGAGAGGCCAAGTTCCTACGAGCAGTACCTC. Protein sequence: CASTERPSSYEQYL. The rearrangement joins TRBV13 to TRBJ2-7; D remains unclear. CDR1 is PRHDT and CDR2 is FYEKMQ in the germline V gene (reference sequence). V lost 7 bases and J 1 base, leaving 14 bases between the germline ends. This CDR3 has 14 amino acids.

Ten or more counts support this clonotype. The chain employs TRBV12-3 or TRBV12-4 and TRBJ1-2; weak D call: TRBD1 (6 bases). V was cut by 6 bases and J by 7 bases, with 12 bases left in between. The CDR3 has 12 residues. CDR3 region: CASSGQIPGYTF. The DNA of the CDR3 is TGTGCCAGCAGCGGACAGATCCCTGGCTACACCTTC.

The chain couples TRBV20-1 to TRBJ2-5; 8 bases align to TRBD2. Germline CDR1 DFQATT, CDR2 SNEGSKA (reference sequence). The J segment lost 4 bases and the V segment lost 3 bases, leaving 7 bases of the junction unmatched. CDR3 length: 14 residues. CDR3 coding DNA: TGCAGTGCTAGTCGGGGGGGAACGGGAGAGACCCAGTACTTC. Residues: CSASRGGTGETQYF.

CDR3 sequence: CASSESQVYGYTF. In nucleotides, the CDR3 is TGCGCCAGCAGTGAATCCCAGGTTTATGGCTACACCTTC. V is TRBV10-2 and J is TRBJ1-2; no clear D. This CDR3 has 13 amino acids. Germline V gives CDR1 WSHSY, CDR2 SAAADI. The V and J ends lost 3 bases and 5 bases respectively, with 10 bases between them.

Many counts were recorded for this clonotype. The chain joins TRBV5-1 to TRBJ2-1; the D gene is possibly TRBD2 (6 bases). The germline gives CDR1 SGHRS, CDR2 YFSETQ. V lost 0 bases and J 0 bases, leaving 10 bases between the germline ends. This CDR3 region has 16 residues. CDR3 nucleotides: TGCGCCAGCAGCTTGGCGGGGGTGTACTCCTACAATGAGCAGTTCTTC. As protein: CASSLAGVYSYNEQFF.

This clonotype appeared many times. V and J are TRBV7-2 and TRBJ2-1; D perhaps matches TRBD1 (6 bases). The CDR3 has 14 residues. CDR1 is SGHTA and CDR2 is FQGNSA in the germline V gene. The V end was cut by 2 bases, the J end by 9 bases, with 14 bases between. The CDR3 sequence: CASSLPSNRAEQFF. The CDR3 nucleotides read TGTGCCAGCAGCTTACCGTCAAACAGGGCTGAGCAGTTCTTC.

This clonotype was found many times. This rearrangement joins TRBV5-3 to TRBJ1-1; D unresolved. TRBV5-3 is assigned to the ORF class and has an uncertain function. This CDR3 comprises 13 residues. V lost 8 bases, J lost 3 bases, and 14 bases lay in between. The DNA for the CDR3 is TGTGCCAGCAGCCTCATCCGAGACACTGAAGCTTTCTTT. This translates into CASSLIRDTEAFF.

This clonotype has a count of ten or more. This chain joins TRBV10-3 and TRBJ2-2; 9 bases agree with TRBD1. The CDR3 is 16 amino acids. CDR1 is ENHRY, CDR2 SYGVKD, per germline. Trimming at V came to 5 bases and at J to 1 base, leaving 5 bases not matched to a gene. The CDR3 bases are TGTGCCATCAGTCACACGGGACAGGGGAACACCGGGGAGCTGTTTTTT. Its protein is CAISHTGQGNTGELFF.

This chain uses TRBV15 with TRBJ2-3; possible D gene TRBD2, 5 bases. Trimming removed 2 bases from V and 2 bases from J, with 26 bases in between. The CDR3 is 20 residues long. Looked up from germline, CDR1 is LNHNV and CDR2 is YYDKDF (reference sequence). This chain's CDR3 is CATSRSTGIAGSGVTDTQYF. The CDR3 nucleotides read TGTGCCACCAGCAGATCTACCGGGATCGCTGGGAGTGGGGTCACAGATACGCAGTATTTT.

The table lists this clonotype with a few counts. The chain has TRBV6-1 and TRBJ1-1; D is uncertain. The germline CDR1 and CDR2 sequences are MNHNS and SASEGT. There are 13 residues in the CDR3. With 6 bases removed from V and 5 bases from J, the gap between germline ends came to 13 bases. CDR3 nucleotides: TGTGCCAGCAGAGCGAGGGTTAGGACTGAAGCTTTCTTT. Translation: CASRARVRTEAFF.

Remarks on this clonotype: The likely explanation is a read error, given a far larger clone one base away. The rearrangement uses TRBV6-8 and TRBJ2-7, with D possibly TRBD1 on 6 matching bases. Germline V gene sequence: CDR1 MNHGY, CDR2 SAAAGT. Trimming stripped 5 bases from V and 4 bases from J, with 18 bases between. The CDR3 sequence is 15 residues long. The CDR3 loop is CASSVRQELGYEQYF. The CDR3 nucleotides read TGTGCCAGCAGTGTGCGACAGGAACTTGGGTACGAGCAGTACTTC.

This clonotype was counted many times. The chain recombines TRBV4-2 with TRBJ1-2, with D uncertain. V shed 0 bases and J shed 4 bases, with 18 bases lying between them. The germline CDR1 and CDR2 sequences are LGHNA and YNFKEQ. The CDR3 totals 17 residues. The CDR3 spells CASSQDSSGESPYGYTF. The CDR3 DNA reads TGTGCCAGCAGCCAAGATTCTTCTGGGGAGAGTCCCTATGGCTACACCTTC.

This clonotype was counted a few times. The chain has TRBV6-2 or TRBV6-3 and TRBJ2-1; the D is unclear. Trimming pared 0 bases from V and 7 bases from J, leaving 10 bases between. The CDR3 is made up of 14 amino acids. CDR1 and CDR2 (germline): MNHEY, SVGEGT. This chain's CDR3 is CASSYSFAINEQFF. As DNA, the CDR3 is TGTGCCAGCAGTTACTCTTTTGCGATTAATGAGCAGTTCTTC.

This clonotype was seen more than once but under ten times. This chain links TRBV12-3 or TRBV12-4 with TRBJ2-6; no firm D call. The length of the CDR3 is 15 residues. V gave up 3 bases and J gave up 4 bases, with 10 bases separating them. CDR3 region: CASSFTVSGANVLTF. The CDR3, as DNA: TGTGCCAGCAGTTTCACAGTCTCCGGGGCCAACGTCCTGACTTTC.

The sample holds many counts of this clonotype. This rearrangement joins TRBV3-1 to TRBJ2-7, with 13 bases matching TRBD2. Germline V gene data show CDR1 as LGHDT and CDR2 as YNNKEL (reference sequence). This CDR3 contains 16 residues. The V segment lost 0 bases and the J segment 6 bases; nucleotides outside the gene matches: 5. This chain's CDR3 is CASSQDEGLAGIEQYF. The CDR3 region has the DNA TGTGCCAGCAGCCAAGATGAGGGACTAGCGGGGATCGAGCAGTACTTC.

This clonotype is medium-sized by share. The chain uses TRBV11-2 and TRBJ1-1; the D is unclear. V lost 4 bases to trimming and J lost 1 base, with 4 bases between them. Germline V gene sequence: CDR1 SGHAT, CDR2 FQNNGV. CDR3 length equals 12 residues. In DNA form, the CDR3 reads TGTGCCAGCAGCTACGGGAACACTGAAGCTTTCTTT. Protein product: CASSYGNTEAFF.

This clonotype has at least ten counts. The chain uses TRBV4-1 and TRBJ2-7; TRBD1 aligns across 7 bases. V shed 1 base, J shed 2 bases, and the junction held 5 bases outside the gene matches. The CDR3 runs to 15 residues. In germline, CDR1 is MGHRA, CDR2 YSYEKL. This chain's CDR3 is CASSQGGQATYEQYF. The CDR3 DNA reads TGCGCCAGCAGCCAAGGCGGACAGGCCACCTACGAGCAGTACTTC.

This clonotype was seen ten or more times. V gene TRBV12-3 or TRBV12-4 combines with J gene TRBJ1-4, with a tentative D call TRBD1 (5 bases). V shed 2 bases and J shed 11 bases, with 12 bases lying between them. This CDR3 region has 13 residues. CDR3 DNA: TGTGCCAGCAGTTTACGGGAAGGGGAGAAACTGTTTTTT. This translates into CASSLREGEKLFF.

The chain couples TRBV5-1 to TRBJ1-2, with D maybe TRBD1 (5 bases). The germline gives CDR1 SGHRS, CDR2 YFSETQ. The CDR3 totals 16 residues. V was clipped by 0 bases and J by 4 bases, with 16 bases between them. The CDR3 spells CASSLEFGASIYGYTF. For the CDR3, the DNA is TGCGCCAGCAGCTTGGAATTTGGGGCCTCCATCTATGGCTACACCTTC.

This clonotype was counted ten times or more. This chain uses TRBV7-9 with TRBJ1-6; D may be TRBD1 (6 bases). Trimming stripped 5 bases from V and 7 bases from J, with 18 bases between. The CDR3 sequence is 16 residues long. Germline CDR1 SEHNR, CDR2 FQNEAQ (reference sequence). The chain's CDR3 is CASSRAQGIANSPLHF. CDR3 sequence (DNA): TGTGCCAGCAGCCGAGCCCAGGGGATTGCGAATTCACCCCTCCACTTT.

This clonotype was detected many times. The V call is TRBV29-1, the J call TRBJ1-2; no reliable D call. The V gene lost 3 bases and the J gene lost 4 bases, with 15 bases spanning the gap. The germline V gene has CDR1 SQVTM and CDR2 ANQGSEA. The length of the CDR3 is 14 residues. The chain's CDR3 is CSVEGGLTRYGYTF. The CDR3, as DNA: TGCAGCGTTGAGGGTGGACTTACTCGCTATGGCTACACCTTC. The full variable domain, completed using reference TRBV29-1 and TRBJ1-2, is SAVISQKPSRDICQRGTSLTIQCQVDSQVTMMFWYRQQPGQSLTLIATANQGSEATYESGFVIDKFPISRPNLTFSTLTVSNMSPEDSSIYLCSVEGGLTRYGYTFGSGTRLTVV.

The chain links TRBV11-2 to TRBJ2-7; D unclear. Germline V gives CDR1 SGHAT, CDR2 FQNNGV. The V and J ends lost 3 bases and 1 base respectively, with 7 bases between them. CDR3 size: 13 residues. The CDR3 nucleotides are TGTGCCAGCAGCTTGGCGCCGTCCTACGAGCAGTACTTC. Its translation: CASSLAPSYEQYF. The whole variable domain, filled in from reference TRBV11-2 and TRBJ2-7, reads EAGVAQSPRYKIIEKRQSVAFWCNPISGHATLYWYQQILGQGPKLLIQFQNNGVVDDSQLPKDRFSAERLKGVDSTLKIQPAKLEDSAVYLCASSLAPSYEQYFGPGTRLTVT.

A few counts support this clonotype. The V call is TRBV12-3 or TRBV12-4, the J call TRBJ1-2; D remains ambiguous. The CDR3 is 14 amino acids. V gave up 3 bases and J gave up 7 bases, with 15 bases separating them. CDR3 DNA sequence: TGTGCCAGCAGTTTGTGGGCAGGAGGAGCTGGCTACACCTTC. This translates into CASSLWAGGAGYTF.